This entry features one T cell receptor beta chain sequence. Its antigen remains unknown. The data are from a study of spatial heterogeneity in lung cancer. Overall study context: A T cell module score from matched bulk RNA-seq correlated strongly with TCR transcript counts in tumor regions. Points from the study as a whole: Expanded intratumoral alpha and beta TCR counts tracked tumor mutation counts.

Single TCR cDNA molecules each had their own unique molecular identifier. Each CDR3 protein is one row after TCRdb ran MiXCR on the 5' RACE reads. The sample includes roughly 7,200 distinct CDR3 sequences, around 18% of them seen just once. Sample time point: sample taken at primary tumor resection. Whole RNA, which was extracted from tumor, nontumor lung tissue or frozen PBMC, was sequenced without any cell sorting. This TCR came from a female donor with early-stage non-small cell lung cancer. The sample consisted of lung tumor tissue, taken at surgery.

CDR3 protein: CASSRYRAGANVLTF. CDR3 bases: TGTGCCAGCAGCCGCTACAGGGCTGGGGCCAACGTCCTGACTTTC. The chain carries TRBV11-1 and TRBJ2-6; a weak D match, TRBD1 (6 bases). This CDR3 is 15 amino acids long. Germline V lookup: CDR1 SGHAT, CDR2 FQDESV (reference sequence). V was pared by 5 bases and J by 2 bases, with 10 bases between.